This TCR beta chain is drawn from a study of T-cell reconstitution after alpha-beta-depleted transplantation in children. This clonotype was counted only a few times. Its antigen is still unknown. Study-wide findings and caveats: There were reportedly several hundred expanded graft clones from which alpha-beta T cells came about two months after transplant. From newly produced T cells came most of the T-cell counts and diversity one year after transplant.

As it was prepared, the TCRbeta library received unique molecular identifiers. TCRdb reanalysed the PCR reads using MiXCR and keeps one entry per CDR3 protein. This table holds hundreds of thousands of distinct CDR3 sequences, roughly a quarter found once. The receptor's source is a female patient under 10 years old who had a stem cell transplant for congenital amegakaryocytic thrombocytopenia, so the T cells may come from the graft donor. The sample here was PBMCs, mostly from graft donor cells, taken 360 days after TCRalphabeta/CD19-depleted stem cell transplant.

The CDR3 coding sequence is TGCGCCAGCAGCCAAGATGCAGGCCACTACGAGCAGTACTTC. Protein product: CASSQDAGHYEQYF. V and J are TRBV4-1 and TRBJ2-7; unclear D gene. The V gene's germline CDR1 is MGHRA and CDR2 YSYEKL. The CDR3 extends over 14 amino acids. V was clipped by 0 bases and J by 3 bases, with 9 bases between them.